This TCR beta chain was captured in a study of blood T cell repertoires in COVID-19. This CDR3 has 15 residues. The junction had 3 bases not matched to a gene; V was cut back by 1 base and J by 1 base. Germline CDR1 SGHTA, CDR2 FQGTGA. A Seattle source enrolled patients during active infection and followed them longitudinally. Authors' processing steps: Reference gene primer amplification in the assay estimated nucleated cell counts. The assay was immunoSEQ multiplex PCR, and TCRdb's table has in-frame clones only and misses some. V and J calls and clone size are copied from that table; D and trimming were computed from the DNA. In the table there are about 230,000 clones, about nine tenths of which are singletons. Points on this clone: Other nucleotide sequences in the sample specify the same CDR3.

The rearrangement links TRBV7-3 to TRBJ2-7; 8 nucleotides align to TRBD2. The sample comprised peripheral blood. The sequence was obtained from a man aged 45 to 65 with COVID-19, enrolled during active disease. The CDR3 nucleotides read TGTGCCAGCAGCTTAAGCGGGGGGTCTTCCTACGAGCAGTACTTC. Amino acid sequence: CASSLSGGSSYEQYF.